One sample yielded the 14 T cell receptor beta chains listed below, sequenced in a study of T cell repertoires in cytomegalovirus infection. Their antigens remain unidentified. TCRdb itself ran the reads through MiXCR, one entry per CDR3 protein. The sample records approximately 1,000,000 distinct CDR3 sequences, around 30% being singletons. The sequences come from cultured CD8+ T cells from PBMCs, collected from culture after CMV antigen stimulation. The receptor set was obtained from a human donor in good health (CMV status not recorded). Some clones in this sample may be carry-over from other donors' samples.

The CDR3 loop is CASSVRYPYEQYF. CDR3 bases: TGTGCCAGCAGTGTGAGGTACCCCTACGAGCAGTACTTC. V and J are TRBV27 and TRBJ2-7, with no clear D. CDR3 length: 13 amino acids. The V gene's germline CDR1 is MNHEY and CDR2 SMNVEV (reference sequence). The V end lost 5 bases, the J end lost 2 bases, and 10 bases lay between the germline ends.

The sample holds one count of this clonotype. The V gene is TRBV19, the J gene TRBJ1-6; 9 bases fit TRBD1. The CDR3 totals 15 residues. After removal of 3 bases from V and 9 bases from J, the junction contained 6 bases not matched to a gene. Germline V CDR1 and CDR2: LNHDA, SQIVND (reference sequence). The CDR3 region is CASSITGTGSSPLHF. The CDR3 DNA reads as TGTGCCAGTAGTATTACCGGGACAGGGAGTTCACCCCTCCACTTT.

This clonotype came up a few times. The chain has TRBV5-1 and TRBJ2-7; 9 bases line up with TRBD2. The V and J ends lost 4 bases and 2 bases, in that order; junction bases with no gene match: 7. This CDR3 region has 15 residues. The germline V gene has CDR1 SGHRS and CDR2 YFSETQ. The CDR3 nucleotides read TGCGCCAGCAGCACTGGTCTAGCGGGGCCCTACGAGCAGTACTTC. This translates into CASSTGLAGPYEQYF.

The genes are TRBV2 and TRBJ1-2; D is uncertain. The CDR3 runs to 13 residues. V lost 4 bases and J lost 7, with 13 bases in between. Germline CDR1 reads SNHLY; CDR2 reads FYNNEI. The chain's CDR3 is CASSGRPNAGYTF. The CDR3 DNA is TGTGCCAGCAGTGGCCGTCCTAACGCTGGCTACACCTTC. Full variable domain (missing parts from reference TRBV2 and TRBJ1-2): EPEVTQTPSHQVTQMGQEVILRCVPISNHLYFYWYRQILGQKVEFLVSFYNNEISEKSEIFDDQFSVERPDGSNFTLKIRSTKLEDSAMYFCASSGRPNAGYTFGSGTRLTVV.

This clonotype has at least ten counts. The chain combines TRBV12-3 or TRBV12-4 with TRBJ2-1, with 8 bases lining up with TRBD2. J lost 8 bases, V lost 1 base, and 7 bases had no gene match. The CDR3 runs to 15 residues. The CDR3 region has the DNA TGTGCCAGCAGTTTAGGGGCGGGGGGTACTTATGAGCAGTTCTTC. It specifies CASSLGAGGTYEQFF.

This clonotype was seen a handful of times. V and J are TRBV7-9 and TRBJ2-2; 7 positions match TRBD1. V shed 3 bases, J shed 4 bases, and the junction held 8 bases outside the gene matches. Germline V CDR1 and CDR2: SEHNR, FQNEAQ (reference sequence). This CDR3 contains 16 residues. CDR3 in DNA: TGTGCCAGCAGCTTCGGACAGGAAGGGCCCACCGGGGAGCTGTTTTTT. It encodes CASSFGQEGPTGELFF.

This clonotype was counted ten times or more. V gene TRBV7-2 combines with J gene TRBJ2-1, with TRBD2 matching over 8 bases. CDR1 is SGHTA, CDR2 FQGNSA, per germline. The CDR3 totals 15 residues. V shed 8 bases and J 1 base; nucleotides not matched to a gene: 7. CDR3 in amino acids: CASPPGGPSYNEQFF. The CDR3 DNA is TGTGCCAGCCCCCCGGGGGGGCCGTCCTACAATGAGCAGTTCTTC.

Note on this clonotype: A read error may explain this, as a much larger clone is one base away. The chain recombines TRBV7-2 with TRBJ1-6; no definite D call. CDR1 and CDR2 (germline): SGHTA, FQGNSA. CDR3 length: 15 amino acids. CDR3 nucleotides: TGTGCCAGCAACTTAGACAATCCCTATAATTCACCCCTCCACTTT. Translated: CASNLDNPYNSPLHF. The whole variable domain, remainder taken from reference TRBV7-2 and TRBJ1-6, is GAGVSQSPSNKVTEKGKDVELRCDPISGHTALYWYRQSLGQGLEFLIYFQGNSAPDKSGLPSDRFSAERTGGSVSTLTIQRTQQEDSAVYLCASNLDNPYNSPLHFGNGTRLTVT.

In its sample, this clonotype was seen a few times. The chain couples TRBV27 to TRBJ2-5, with D tentatively TRBD1 or TRBD2 (5 bases each). This CDR3 contains 14 residues. The ends were cut back, 3 bases at V and 2 bases at J, with 10 bases in the middle. CDR1 and CDR2 (germline): MNHEY, SMNVEV (reference sequence). The CDR3 spells CASSFGAVQETQYF. In DNA form, the CDR3 reads TGTGCCAGCAGTTTCGGGGCAGTACAAGAGACCCAGTACTTC.

This clonotype has at least ten counts. The rearrangement uses TRBV7-9 and TRBJ2-7, with 8 positions matching TRBD1. Germline CDR1 SEHNR, CDR2 FQNEAQ (reference sequence). This CDR3 has 15 amino acids. V shed 4 bases, J shed 2 bases, and the junction held 7 bases outside the gene matches. CDR3 region: CASSSQGAQAYEQYF. CDR3 nucleotides: TGTGCCAGCAGCTCCCAGGGGGCGCAAGCCTACGAGCAGTACTTC.

The genes are TRBV6-2 or TRBV6-3 and TRBJ1-2, with D uncertain. Germline V gene data show CDR1 as MNHEY and CDR2 as SVGEGT. V dropped 2 bases and J dropped 4 bases, with 11 bases sitting between them. The CDR3 is 14 residues long. The CDR3 sequence is CASSYGASGYGYTF. The CDR3 DNA reads as TGTGCCAGCAGTTACGGCGCCTCCGGCTATGGCTACACCTTC.

The genes are TRBV11-2 and TRBJ1-1; 7 bases agree with TRBD1. The CDR3 has 20 amino acids. V dropped 3 bases and J dropped 3; count of bases not matched to a gene: 22. The germline V gene encodes CDR1 SGHAT and CDR2 FQNNGV. In nucleotides, the CDR3 is TGTGCCAGCAGCTTGGCTGGGTGGGGTGGTCCACAGGGGATCCACACTGAAGCTTTCTTT. Protein: CASSLAGWGGPQGIHTEAFF.

This clonotype was detected a few times. The chain couples TRBV12-3 or TRBV12-4 to TRBJ2-7; D might be TRBD1 (5 bases). V shed 1 base and J shed 5 bases, with 9 bases lying between them. The CDR3 has 13 amino acids. The CDR3 protein is CASSLGRVNEQYF. The CDR3 nucleotides read TGTGCCAGCAGTTTAGGCAGGGTTAACGAGCAGTACTTC.

This chain links TRBV27 with TRBJ2-1; weak D call: TRBD1 (6 bases). Germline V gene lookup returns CDR1 MNHEY and CDR2 SMNVEV (reference sequence). Trimming shortened V by 8 bases and J by 11 bases, and 13 bases separated the two germline ends. The CDR3 consists of 11 residues. This chain's CDR3 is CASGVQGKQFF. Here the CDR3 DNA reads TGTGCCAGCGGGGTACAGGGAAAGCAGTTCTTC.